Shown below are 29 T cell receptor beta chains from a single sample sequenced in a study of blood T cell repertoires in COVID-19. TCRdb's table, derived via immunoSEQ multiplex PCR, lists solely in-frame clones and lacks some. Of roughly 50,000 clones in the sample, 70% to 90% were seen once. The source material was peripheral blood. These receptor sequences come from a woman older than 75 with COVID-19, enrolled during active disease.

The count of this clone is one. The rearrangement joins TRBV5-6 to TRBJ2-1, with 7 positions matching TRBD1. This CDR3 has 13 amino acids. CDR1 is SGHDT, CDR2 YYEEEE, per germline. J lost 10 bases, V lost 4 bases, and 8 bases had no gene match. DNA of the CDR3: TGTGCCAGCAGCAGGGGACAGTTTTTGGAGCAGTTCTTC. As protein: CASSRGQFLEQFF.

V and J are TRBV29-1 and TRBJ1-2; possibly TRBD1 for D (5 bases). V was trimmed by 7 bases and J by 0 bases, leaving 12 bases between them. Per germline, CDR1 SQVTM and CDR2 ANQGSEA. The CDR3 is 13 amino acids. Written as DNA, the CDR3 is TGCAGCGCGGGAGGGGCCCCTAACTATGGCTACACCTTC. Residues: CSAGGAPNYGYTF.

This chain links TRBV6-6 with TRBJ1-2; perhaps TRBD1 as D (6 bases). The CDR3 sequence is 14 residues long. The germline gives CDR1 MNHNY, CDR2 SVGAGI (reference sequence). V was shortened by 6 bases and J by 6 bases, with 17 bases between the two germline ends. CDR3 region: CASSRDTLTNGYTF. For the CDR3, the DNA is TGTGCCAGCAGCCGGGACACCCTAACCAATGGCTACACCTTC.

The chain uses TRBV7-9 and TRBJ2-5; 11 bases line up with TRBD1. CDR1 SEHNR and CDR2 FQNEAQ come from the germline V gene (reference sequence). The CDR3 length is 16 residues. The junction had 6 bases not matched to a gene; V was cut back by 5 bases and J by 1 base. In nucleotides, the CDR3 is TGTGCCAGCAGCCAGACCGGGACAGGGGGCCAAGAGACCCAGTACTTC. Protein sequence: CASSQTGTGGQETQYF.

The rearrangement joins TRBV19 to TRBJ1-4, with D uncertain. The CDR3 extends over 16 amino acids. Germline lookup yields CDR1 LNHDA and CDR2 SQIVND (reference sequence). Trimming cost V 5 bases and J 8 bases, with 21 bases left between them. For the CDR3, the DNA is TGTGCCAGTAGTCCGACGTTGGCGGGGTTTTGGGAAAAACTGTTTTTT. Translation gives CASSPTLAGFWEKLFF.

This clone has a single count. The V gene is TRBV5-1, the J gene TRBJ1-1; D gene unclear. The CDR3 extends over 13 amino acids. The germline V gene has CDR1 SGHRS and CDR2 YFSETQ. V was trimmed by 4 bases and J by 1 base, leaving 8 bases between them. Here the CDR3 reads CASSTTSNTEAFF. CDR3 coding DNA: TGCGCCAGCAGCACCACTTCGAACACTGAAGCTTTCTTT.

This clone has a handful of counts. Other nucleotide sequences from this sample produce the same CDR3. V usage is TRBV14 and J usage is TRBJ1-1; D remains ambiguous. This CDR3 has 13 residues. Germline assignment: CDR1 SGHDN and CDR2 FVKESK. V shed 0 bases and J shed 2 bases, with 4 bases lying between them. CDR3 loop: CASSQDRNTEAFF. CDR3 nucleotide sequence: TGTGCCAGCAGCCAAGACAGAAACACTGAAGCTTTCTTT.

This clone was seen only once. The chain combines TRBV5-1 with TRBJ2-3; D perhaps matches TRBD1 (6 bases). This CDR3 spans 15 amino acids. V lost 1 base to trimming and J lost 3 bases, with 12 bases between them. Germline values: CDR1 SGHRS, CDR2 YFSETQ. CDR3 region: CASSLSRTATDTQYF. CDR3 sequence (DNA): TGCGCCAGCAGCTTGAGTAGGACAGCAACAGATACGCAGTATTTT.

In this sample, this clone turned up once. The chain uses TRBV20-1 and TRBJ2-1, with D maybe TRBD1 (5 bases). Trimming took off 6 bases at V and 5 bases at J, with 8 bases between the two ends. Germline assignment: CDR1 DFQATT and CDR2 SNEGSKA (reference sequence). CDR3 length: 11 amino acids. The CDR3 spells CSAGLNNEQFF. The CDR3 DNA is TGCAGTGCGGGGCTAAACAATGAGCAGTTCTTC.

This chain links TRBV6-2 or TRBV6-3 with TRBJ1-3, with D tentatively TRBD1 (6 bases). V was pared by 0 bases and J by 0 bases, with 15 bases between. This CDR3 is 18 amino acids long. Per germline, CDR1 MNHEY and CDR2 SVGEGT. CDR3 region: CASSYSRDKDDSGNTIYF. The DNA of the CDR3 is TGTGCCAGCAGTTACTCCCGGGACAAGGACGACTCTGGAAACACCATATATTTT.

This clone appeared once. In DNA form, the CDR3 reads TGTGCCAGCAGCTTTCGGGACAGGGATTACAATGAGCAGTTCTTC. As protein: CASSFRDRDYNEQFF. The J gene is TRBJ2-1, the V gene TRBV25-1; 9 bases match TRBD1. Germline V lookup: CDR1 MGHDK, CDR2 SYGVNS. Trimming at V came to 6 bases and at J to 4 bases, leaving 7 bases not matched to a gene. The length of the CDR3 is 15 residues. Full variable domain (missing parts from reference TRBV25-1 and TRBJ2-1): EADIYQTPRYLVIGTGKKITLECSQTMGHDKMYWYQQDPGMELHLIHYSYGVNSTEKGDLSSESTVSRIRTEHFPLTLESARPSHTSQYLCASSFRDRDYNEQFFGPGTRLTVL.

This clone was observed a few times. The rearrangement joins TRBV5-5 to TRBJ2-5; D may be TRBD1 (6 bases). This CDR3 is 13 amino acids long. Trimming removed 4 bases from V and 5 bases from J, with 12 bases in between. In germline, CDR1 is SGHKS, CDR2 YYEKEE (reference sequence). CDR3 protein: CASSIRQDETQYF. The CDR3 region has the DNA TGTGCCAGCAGCATAAGACAGGACGAGACCCAGTACTTC.

The V call is TRBV24-1, the J call TRBJ2-2; TRBD1 agrees at 8 bases. CDR3 length equals 13 residues. The V segment lost 8 bases and the J segment 7 bases; nucleotides outside the gene matches: 5. Germline assignment: CDR1 KGHDR and CDR2 SFDVKD. Here the CDR3 DNA reads TGTGCCACCACGCAGGGGGCGGGCGGGGAGCTGTTTTTT. It specifies CATTQGAGGELFF.

The chain is built from TRBV18 and TRBJ1-1; 7 bases match TRBD1. The V gene end was trimmed by 3 bases and the J gene end by 4 bases; junction bases not matched to a gene: 11. CDR1 is KGHSH and CDR2 is LQKENI in the germline V gene. The CDR3 is 16 amino acids. CDR3 sequence reads: CASSPGQVTGGTEAFF. The CDR3 bases are TGTGCCAGCTCACCTGGACAGGTTACCGGGGGCACTGAAGCTTTCTTT.

In nucleotides, the CDR3 is TGCGCCAGCAGCCAAGATGAGGGACAGGGAGGCTATGGCTACACCTTC. Residues: CASSQDEGQGGYGYTF. The chain joins TRBV4-3 to TRBJ1-2; 9 bases are a match to TRBD1. The length of the CDR3 is 16 residues. V dropped 0 bases and J dropped 4; count of bases not matched to a gene: 6. CDR1 is LGHNA and CDR2 is YSLEER in the germline V gene.

The rearrangement links TRBV5-8 to TRBJ2-2; D perhaps matches TRBD2 (5 bases). The CDR3 has 14 residues. With 0 bases removed from V and 6 bases from J, the gap between germline ends came to 9 bases. Germline V CDR1 and CDR2: SGHTS, YDEGEE. CDR3 bases: TGTGCCAGCAGCTTGGAGCGGACCGCCGGGGAGCTGTTTTTT. It is translated as CASSLERTAGELFF.

The chain uses TRBV18 and TRBJ1-2; 8 positions match TRBD1. V dropped 3 bases and J dropped 6; count of bases not matched to a gene: 18. Germline CDR1 and CDR2: KGHSH and LQKENI. There are 18 residues in the CDR3. CDR3 residues: CASSPLDVGTGVGNGYTF. The DNA for the CDR3 is TGTGCCAGCTCACCCCTTGATGTAGGGACAGGAGTCGGGAATGGCTACACCTTC.

The genes are TRBV9 and TRBJ2-1; tentative D call: TRBD2 (5 bases). Germline loops: CDR1 SGDLS, CDR2 YYNGEE. V lost 0 bases and J lost 3, with 10 bases in between. The CDR3 is 15 amino acids. The CDR3 DNA sequence: TGTGCCAGCAGCGTAGGTGGACTCAACTACAATGAGCAGTTCTTC. This translates into CASSVGGLNYNEQFF.

J is TRBJ2-2 and V is TRBV25-1, with 10 nucleotides matching TRBD2. J was trimmed by 13 bases and V by 2 bases; bases with no gene match: 7. The length of the CDR3 is 14 residues. CDR1 MGHDK and CDR2 SYGVNS come from the germline V gene. The CDR3 nucleotides read TGTGCCAGCAGTGAAGGGCTAGCGGGGGCCTGGCTGTTTTTT. Its protein is CASSEGLAGAWLFF.

This chain uses TRBV7-2 with TRBJ2-5; 7 bases match TRBD1. With V trimmed by 5 bases and J by 3 bases, 12 bases remained unmatched. This CDR3 contains 16 residues. The germline V gene encodes CDR1 SGHTA and CDR2 FQGNSA. The DNA of the CDR3 is TGTGCCAGCAGCCGCGAAGGGACAGTAACCAAAGAGACCCAGTACTTC. This sequence encodes CASSREGTVTKETQYF.

V usage is TRBV5-4 and J usage is TRBJ2-3, with TRBD1 matching over 9 bases. After removal of 3 bases from V and 3 bases from J, the junction contained 8 bases not matched to a gene. From germline, CDR1 is SGHNT and CDR2 YYREEE (reference sequence). This CDR3 is 16 amino acids long. CDR3 DNA sequence: TGTGCCAGCAGCTCACCGGGACAGGGAATAACAGATACGCAGTATTTT. It codes for CASSSPGQGITDTQYF.

The V and J genes are TRBV5-4 and TRBJ2-2; D call uncertain. Germline CDR1 and CDR2: SGHNT and YYREEE (reference sequence). Trimming took off 1 base at V and 3 bases at J, with 10 bases between the two ends. CDR3 size: 15 residues. CDR3 nucleotide sequence: TGTGCCAGCAGCTTGATACATGCGGACACCGGGGAGCTGTTTTTT. This gives the protein CASSLIHADTGELFF.

CDR3 in DNA: TGTGCCAGCACGCCGACAGGGATTCCCTACAATGAGCAGTTCTTC. The encoded protein is CASTPTGIPYNEQFF. The chain couples TRBV28 to TRBJ2-1, with 7 bases identical to TRBD1. V lost 7 bases, J lost 2 bases, and 8 bases stayed unmatched. This CDR3 region has 15 residues. Germline V gene lookup returns CDR1 MDHEN and CDR2 SYDVKM.

The CDR3 DNA sequence: TGTGCCAGCAGAAGAACAGGGGAAGGGCAGCCCCAGCATTTT. It is translated as CASRRTGEGQPQHF. The J gene is TRBJ1-5, the V gene TRBV6-5; 7 positions agree with TRBD1. Germline V CDR1 and CDR2: MNHEY, SVGAGI. The CDR3 runs 14 residues. V was pared by 6 bases and J by 7 bases, with 9 bases of the junction left unmatched.

V usage is TRBV28 and J usage is TRBJ2-7; D not certain. V was clipped by 8 bases and J by 2 bases, with 22 bases between them. Per germline, CDR1 MDHEN and CDR2 SYDVKM. The CDR3 contains 16 residues. The CDR3, as DNA: TGTGCCAGCTTTGCAGGATCTAAGAGTATGGCCTACGAGCAGTACTTC. Residues: CASFAGSKSMAYEQYF. The full variable domain, rest sourced from reference TRBV28 and TRBJ2-7, is DVKVTQSSRYLVKRTGEKVFLECVQDMDHENMFWYRQDPGLGLRLIYFSYDVKMKEKGDIPEGYSVSREKKERFSLILESASTNQTSMYLCASFAGSKSMAYEQYFGPGTRLTVT.

CDR3 residues: CASSSQGATYEQYF. CDR3 DNA sequence: TGTGCCAGCTCATCCCAGGGGGCCACCTACGAGCAGTACTTC. J is TRBJ2-7 and V is TRBV18; 8 bases line up with TRBD1. The germline V gene has CDR1 KGHSH and CDR2 LQKENI. V lost 5 bases, J lost 2 bases, and 5 bases stayed unmatched. The CDR3 loop spans 14 amino acids.

The gene calls are TRBV6-1 and TRBJ1-5; D call uncertain. V was cut by 2 bases and J by 4 bases, with 6 bases left in between. The CDR3 consists of 13 residues. The germline V gene has CDR1 MNHNS and CDR2 SASEGT. The DNA of the CDR3 is TGTGCCAGCAGTGAACTCGGGAATCAGCCCCAGCATTTT. It encodes CASSELGNQPQHF.

In this sample, this clone turned up once. The chain couples TRBV4-3 to TRBJ2-1; D not certain. The V and J ends lost 0 bases and 2 bases respectively, with 8 bases between them. Germline CDR1 is LGHNA and CDR2 is YSLEER. CDR3 length equals 15 residues. CDR3: CASSQDYEAYNEQFF. CDR3 DNA: TGCGCCAGCAGCCAAGATTATGAGGCCTACAATGAGCAGTTCTTC.

This chain uses TRBV6-6 with TRBJ1-2; TRBD1 matches 10 bases. Trimming removed 4 bases from V and 5 bases from J; junction bases left unmatched: 4. CDR1 and CDR2 (germline): MNHNY, SVGAGI (reference sequence). The CDR3 runs 14 residues. CDR3 region: CASSSGQGFYGYTF. The CDR3 DNA reads as TGTGCCAGCAGTTCGGGACAGGGGTTTTATGGCTACACCTTC.